One and the same sample provided the 13 T cell receptor beta chains below, sequenced in a study of CD8+ T cells in alopecia areata. RNA, once extracted, was reverse transcribed into cDNA for use as the sequencing template. Sequenced by immunoSEQ multiplex PCR; TCRdb stores in-frame clones only, minus some. This sample has around 140,000 clones, with around 49% found just once. Specimen: CD8+ T cells sorted from blood, collected at week 0. The receptors were sampled from a human donor with alopecia areata.

The gene calls are TRBV4-1 and TRBJ1-2; 8 bases are a match to TRBD1. The CDR3 spans 18 residues. The trim removed 1 base at V and 4 bases at J, leaving 14 bases unmatched. The germline V gene has CDR1 MGHRA and CDR2 YSYEKL. CDR3: CASSQATRTGLIAYGYTF. The DNA of the CDR3 is TGCGCCAGCAGCCAAGCCACCAGGACAGGGCTTATAGCCTATGGCTACACCTTC.

The sample holds a few counts of this clone. Here the CDR3 reads CASSTGGRAPDAFF. The DNA of the CDR3 is TGTGCCAGCTCCACAGGGGGTCGGGCCCCGGATGCTTTCTTT. The chain combines TRBV18 with TRBJ1-1; 8 bases are a match to TRBD1. Per germline, CDR1 KGHSH and CDR2 LQKENI. This CDR3 spans 14 amino acids. V lost 6 bases to trimming and J lost 11 bases; unmatched junction nucleotides: 14.

J is TRBJ1-2 and V is TRBV29-1; D ambiguous. Germline V gene lookup returns CDR1 SQVTM and CDR2 ANQGSEA. V shed 2 bases and J shed 5 bases, with 12 bases lying between them. The CDR3 has 13 amino acids. The CDR3, as DNA: TGCAGCGTTGAAAATAGGGAGTGGTATGGCTACACCTTC. Translation gives CSVENREWYGYTF.

The V call is TRBV13, the J call TRBJ1-4; the D gene is possibly TRBD1 (5 bases). V dropped 4 bases and J dropped 3 bases, with 9 bases sitting between them. CDR3 length equals 14 residues. Germline-derived CDR1 and CDR2 are PRHDT and FYEKMQ (reference sequence). CDR3 loop: CASSSGPSNEKLFF. The CDR3 nucleotides are TGTGCCAGCAGCTCGGGACCTTCTAATGAAAAACTGTTTTTT.

This clone was seen a few times. This CDR3 reads CASSQVSGGSNQPQHF. For the CDR3, the DNA is TGTGCCAGCAGCCAAGTGTCGGGTGGTAGCAATCAGCCCCAGCATTTT. V gene TRBV4-2 combines with J gene TRBJ1-5; D remains unclear. Per germline, CDR1 LGHNA and CDR2 YNFKEQ. The CDR3 runs to 16 residues. V lost 1 base, J lost 0 bases, and 10 bases lay in between.

V and J are TRBV13 and TRBJ2-6; D unclear. The length of the CDR3 is 13 residues. Per germline, CDR1 PRHDT and CDR2 FYEKMQ (reference sequence). The V end was cut by 1 base, the J end by 13 bases, with 11 bases between. The CDR3 here is CASSLDESPVLTF. The CDR3 bases are TGTGCCAGCAGCTTAGATGAGTCGCCGGTCCTGACTTTC.

This sequence joins TRBV5-1 and TRBJ1-1, with a possible D match to TRBD1 (5 bases). Germline values: CDR1 SGHRS, CDR2 YFSETQ. Trimming shortened V by 2 bases and J by 1 base, and 9 bases separated the two germline ends. The CDR3 is made up of 14 amino acids. The CDR3: CASSFRGANTEAFF. CDR3 nucleotide sequence: TGCGCCAGCAGCTTCAGAGGGGCGAACACTGAAGCTTTCTTT.

This clone was recorded many times. The chain recombines TRBV29-1 with TRBJ2-5; D remains ambiguous. The V gene lost 7 bases and the J gene lost 4 bases, with 22 bases spanning the gap. Germline V CDR1 and CDR2: SQVTM, ANQGSEA. The CDR3 extends over 15 amino acids. The CDR3 sequence is CSASSYTIFGETQYF. The CDR3 nucleotides read TGCAGCGCCTCTTCATATACAATCTTCGGAGAGACCCAGTACTTC.

This clone occurred a few times. The chain couples TRBV13 to TRBJ2-3, with TRBD2 matching 8 bases. Germline V gene sequence: CDR1 PRHDT, CDR2 FYEKMQ (reference sequence). Trimming at V came to 6 bases and at J to 5 bases, leaving 10 bases not matched to a gene. This CDR3 is 15 amino acids long. The CDR3 loop is CASRLTGTSLDTQYF. DNA for the CDR3: TGTGCCAGCAGACTGACCGGGACTAGTCTAGATACGCAGTATTTT.

The chain carries TRBV5-1 and TRBJ2-2; unclear D gene. The germline V gene encodes CDR1 SGHRS and CDR2 YFSETQ. The CDR3 has 12 residues. V gave up 4 bases and J gave up 7 bases, with 8 bases separating them. The CDR3 DNA reads TGCGCCAGCAGCAGGGCTAACGGGGAGCTGTTTTTT. It encodes CASSRANGELFF. The full variable domain, completed using reference TRBV5-1 and TRBJ2-2, is KAGVTQTPRYLIKTRGQQVTLSCSPISGHRSVSWYQQTPGQGLQFLFEYFSETQRNKGNFPGRFSGRQFSNSRSEMNVSTLELGDSALYLCASSRANGELFFGEGSRLTVL.

The CDR3 loop is CASSLSGTGEETQYF. The CDR3 DNA follows: TGTGCCAGCAGTTTATCAGGGACAGGGGAAGAGACCCAGTACTTC. The genes are TRBV27 and TRBJ2-5, with 10 nucleotides matching TRBD1. V gave up 0 bases and J gave up 3 bases; unmatched junction bases: 1. The CDR3 is 15 amino acids. Germline lookup yields CDR1 MNHEY and CDR2 SMNVEV (reference sequence).

This rearrangement joins TRBV5-6 to TRBJ1-6; no clear D. V lost 2 bases and J 7 bases, leaving 4 bases between the germline ends. The CDR3 has 12 amino acids. Germline lookup yields CDR1 SGHDT and CDR2 YYEEEE. For the CDR3, the DNA is TGTGCCAGCAGCTTTGGGAATTCACCCCTCCACTTT. This sequence encodes CASSFGNSPLHF.

This clone came up a few times. V and J are TRBV5-6 and TRBJ2-3; no definite D call. V was pared by 5 bases and J by 0 bases, with 7 bases between. Per the germline V gene, CDR1 is SGHDT and CDR2 is YYEEEE. This CDR3 spans 13 amino acids. Here the CDR3 DNA reads TGTGCCAGCAGTCTCGACAGCACAGATACGCAGTATTTT. The encoded protein is CASSLDSTDTQYF.